Shown below are 8 T cell receptor beta chains from a single sample sequenced in a study of glioma-infiltrating T cells after dendritic cell vaccination. Time point in this sample: after dendritic cell vaccination, including at tumor progression/relapse. Measured with immunoSEQ multiplex PCR; TCRdb has only the in-frame clones, and not every one. The sample records tens of thousands of clones, approximately 83% being singletons. This sample comprised blood, obtained after dendritic cell vaccination. The receptors were gathered from a human donor with glioblastoma.

This chain links TRBV28 with TRBJ2-7; D unresolved. Germline CDR1 MDHEN, CDR2 SYDVKM. The CDR3 contains 15 residues. With 4 bases removed from V and 3 bases from J, the gap between germline ends came to 16 bases. CDR3 bases: TGTGCCAGCAGTTCCCCCCAGGTATCGGACTACGAGCAGTACTTC. It translates to CASSSPQVSDYEQYF.

CDR3 amino acids: CASTPRTGVYEQYF. The DNA of the CDR3 is TGCGCCAGCACCCCAAGGACAGGCGTTTACGAGCAGTACTTC. The chain carries TRBV5-1 and TRBJ2-7; 7 positions match TRBD1. Germline CDR1 SGHRS, CDR2 YFSETQ. Trimming removed 6 bases from V and 4 bases from J; junction bases left unmatched: 10. This CDR3 spans 14 amino acids.

The chain employs TRBV9 and TRBJ2-1; possible D gene TRBD2, 7 bases. This CDR3 contains 18 residues. Trimming pared 3 bases from V and 0 bases from J, leaving 19 bases between. CDR1 and CDR2 from the germline V gene are SGDLS and YYNGEE. CDR3 region: CASSAAGGGLSSYNEQFF. CDR3 nucleotide sequence: TGTGCCAGCAGCGCGGCGGGCGGGGGCCTTAGCTCCTACAATGAGCAGTTCTTC.

This clone is a singleton in its sample. The V call is TRBV7-8, the J call TRBJ1-2; maybe TRBD1 (5 bases). CDR3 size: 15 residues. V gave up 4 bases and J gave up 5 bases, with 17 bases separating them. Germline-derived CDR1 and CDR2 are SGHVS and FQNEAQ. In DNA, the CDR3 is TGTGCCAGCAGCTCGTCTTGGGGCAGGCCGTATGGCTACACCTTC. Translation: CASSSSWGRPYGYTF.

V and J are TRBV7-9 and TRBJ1-1; no definite D call. CDR3 length equals 14 residues. Germline loops: CDR1 SEHNR, CDR2 FQNEAQ (reference sequence). Deletions cut 3 bases from V and 2 bases from J, with 10 bases between. The chain's CDR3 is CASSFSSKNTEAFF. DNA for the CDR3: TGTGCCAGCAGCTTTTCGAGTAAAAACACTGAAGCTTTCTTT.

Comment on this clone: Sequence at one end of the junction differs from germline and may be a read error. The rearrangement joins TRBV6-8 to TRBJ2-5; D is uncertain. Germline V lookup: CDR1 MNHGY, CDR2 SAAAGT. The CDR3 is made up of 9 amino acids. The DNA of the CDR3 is TGTGCCGGGCCTCGTTGGCCGGACTTC. This codes for CAGPRWPDF.

J is TRBJ1-3 and V is TRBV28; 9 nucleotides align to TRBD1. This CDR3 spans 17 amino acids. Germline lookup yields CDR1 MDHEN and CDR2 SYDVKM. Trimming removed 6 bases from V and 0 bases from J; junction bases left unmatched: 9. Here the CDR3 reads CASRQAGTGNSGNTIYF. The CDR3 DNA follows: TGTGCCAGCAGACAAGCCGGGACAGGGAACTCTGGAAACACCATATATTTT.

The V and J genes are TRBV5-1 and TRBJ2-5; D not certain. The CDR3 has 13 residues. The V end was cut by 4 bases, the J end by 5 bases, with 12 bases between. Germline lookup yields CDR1 SGHRS and CDR2 YFSETQ. In DNA, the CDR3 is TGCGCCAGCAGCCCTAGAGTTTCGGAGACCCAGTACTTC. Protein sequence: CASSPRVSETQYF. The full variable domain, rest sourced from reference TRBV5-1 and TRBJ2-5, is KAGVTQTPRYLIKTRGQQVTLSCSPISGHRSVSWYQQTPGQGLQFLFEYFSETQRNKGNFPGRFSGRQFSNSRSEMNVSTLELGDSALYLCASSPRVSETQYFGPGTRLLVL.